Below, 29 T cell receptor beta chains from the same sample are listed, as sequenced in a study of blood T cell repertoires in COVID-19. Libraries were prepared by immunoSEQ multiplex PCR; TCRdb keeps only in-frame clonotypes and omits some of them. This sample has approximately 250,000 clones, with about 91% found just once. Sequencing input: PBMCs or T cells enriched from blood (not recorded which). These receptors all stem from a woman between 35 and 50 years old with acute COVID-19.

V usage is TRBV19 and J usage is TRBJ2-6; 9 positions agree with TRBD1. V shed 5 bases, J shed 0 bases, and the junction held 8 bases outside the gene matches. Per germline, CDR1 LNHDA and CDR2 SQIVND (reference sequence). CDR3 length equals 18 residues. The CDR3, as DNA: TGTGCCAGTAGTGAGGGACAGGGACTCGGCTCTGGGGCCAACGTCCTGACTTTC. Its translation: CASSEGQGLGSGANVLTF.

This chain connects TRBV29-1 to TRBJ1-2; 9 bases align to TRBD1. V was clipped by 5 bases and J by 6 bases; unmatched bases: 7. The V gene's germline CDR1 is SQVTM and CDR2 ANQGSEA. The CDR3 covers 13 residues. The CDR3 DNA is TGCAGCGTTATTCGGGACAGGGCCGATGGCTACACCTTC. Its translation is CSVIRDRADGYTF. Variable domain in full (rest from reference TRBV29-1 and TRBJ1-2): SAVISQKPSRDICQRGTSLTIQCQVDSQVTMMFWYRQQPGQSLTLIATANQGSEATYESGFVIDKFPISRPNLTFSTLTVSNMSPEDSSIYLCSVIRDRADGYTFGSGTRLTVV.

The chain is built from TRBV9 and TRBJ1-4; D is ambiguous. V was pared by 3 bases and J by 1 base, with 13 bases between. The CDR3 runs to 16 residues. Germline assignment: CDR1 SGDLS and CDR2 YYNGEE. CDR3 residues: CASSAREGVTNEKLFF. The CDR3 nucleotides are TGTGCCAGCAGCGCCCGGGAGGGTGTAACTAATGAAAAACTGTTTTTT.

The CDR3 here is CASSILFSYNEQFF. CDR3 in DNA: TGTGCCAGTAGTATTCTTTTCTCCTACAATGAGCAGTTCTTC. The chain employs TRBV19 and TRBJ2-1; D is unclear. This CDR3 has 14 amino acids. Trimming took 3 bases from V and 0 from J, leaving 6 bases between them. Looked up from germline, CDR1 is LNHDA and CDR2 is SQIVND (reference sequence).

The chain is built from TRBV11-3 and TRBJ2-1; unclear D gene. The CDR3 contains 14 residues. V was trimmed by 1 base and J by 2 bases, leaving 6 bases between them. The germline CDR1 and CDR2 sequences are SGHNT and YENEEA. The CDR3 coding sequence is TGTGCCAGCAGCTTAGTACCGGCCTACAATGAGCAGTTCTTC. Translation: CASSLVPAYNEQFF.

The CDR3 DNA is TGTGCCAGCAGCGTTAGCGGGGGGACAGATACGCAGTATTTT. The encoded protein is CASSVSGGTDTQYF. The rearrangement links TRBV9 to TRBJ2-3; TRBD2 aligns across 10 bases. Trimming cost V 2 bases and J 3 bases; bases outside gene matches: 0. From germline, CDR1 is SGDLS and CDR2 YYNGEE. This CDR3 region has 14 residues.

This chain connects TRBV5-4 to TRBJ2-2; the match to TRBD2 covers 9 bases. The CDR3 length is 16 residues. Germline CDR1 and CDR2: SGHNT and YYREEE (reference sequence). Trimming at V came to 0 bases and at J to 5 bases, leaving 5 bases not matched to a gene. The CDR3 DNA reads TGTGCCAGCAGCTTGGATCTAGCGGGGATAACCGGGGAGCTGTTTTTT. This gives the protein CASSLDLAGITGELFF.

The chain employs TRBV9 and TRBJ2-1; TRBD2 aligns across 14 bases. After removal of 3 bases from V and 5 bases from J, the junction contained 1 base not matched to a gene. The CDR3 is 15 amino acids. Germline V gene data show CDR1 as SGDLS and CDR2 as YYNGEE. The CDR3 sequence is CASSAGLAGDNEQFF. DNA for the CDR3: TGTGCCAGCAGCGCGGGACTAGCGGGGGACAATGAGCAGTTCTTC.

The chain is built from TRBV5-5 and TRBJ2-1; 8 bases fit TRBD1. Trimming took 3 bases from V and 6 from J; bases not matched to a gene: 5. CDR1 and CDR2 (germline): SGHKS, YYEKEE (reference sequence). This CDR3 has 14 residues. CDR3 sequence reads: CASSWTGPGNEQFF. The CDR3 nucleotides read TGTGCCAGCAGCTGGACAGGGCCAGGCAATGAGCAGTTCTTC. Combining the CDR3 with reference TRBV5-5 and TRBJ2-1 gives the whole variable domain DAGVTQSPTHLIKTRGQQVTLRCSPISGHKSVSWYQQVLGQGPQFIFQYYEKEERGRGNFPDRFSARQFPNYSSELNVNALLLGDSALYLCASSWTGPGNEQFFGPGTRLTVL.

This chain joins TRBV27 and TRBJ1-5; unclear D gene. Trimming took 11 bases from V and 9 from J, leaving 20 bases between them. CDR3 length equals 13 residues. Germline CDR1 reads MNHEY; CDR2 reads SMNVEV (reference sequence). The CDR3 nucleotides are TGTGCCTCGAGGAGCACTCCAGATCGGCCCCAGCATTTT. This gives the protein CASRSTPDRPQHF.

The genes are TRBV3-1 (or the pseudogene TRBV3-2) and TRBJ2-1, with 7 bases lining up with TRBD1. The CDR3 runs 14 residues. With V trimmed by 4 bases and J by 7 bases, 7 bases remained unmatched. Germline V lookup: CDR1 LGHDT, CDR2 YNNKEL (reference sequence). CDR3 sequence (DNA): TGTGCCAGCAGCCCACAGGGGTGGGGAAATGAGCAGTTCTTC. Its translation: CASSPQGWGNEQFF.

The chain uses TRBV18 and TRBJ1-5, with D perhaps matching TRBD1 (6 bases). Trimming pared 6 bases from V and 2 bases from J, leaving 14 bases between. CDR1 KGHSH and CDR2 LQKENI come from the germline V gene. There are 15 residues in the CDR3. CDR3 region: CASSDKAGGNQPQHF. The CDR3 nucleotides read TGTGCCAGCTCGGACAAGGCAGGGGGCAATCAGCCCCAGCATTTT.

This clone occurred many times. The chain recombines TRBV6-5 with TRBJ2-2; 9 bases fit TRBD2. The CDR3 spans 16 residues. Germline trimming cut 0 bases from V and 1 base from J; bases unmatched to any gene: 0. Germline CDR1 MNHEY, CDR2 SVGAGI. The chain's CDR3 is CASSYSAGGNTGELFF. CDR3 coding DNA: TGTGCCAGCAGTTACTCAGCGGGAGGGAACACCGGGGAGCTGTTTTTT.

V and J are TRBV6-1 and TRBJ2-2; possible D gene TRBD2, 6 bases. V gave up 2 bases and J gave up 1 base, with 11 bases separating them. CDR1 and CDR2 from the germline V gene are MNHNS and SASEGT. The CDR3 has 16 residues. In DNA, the CDR3 is TGTGCCAGCAGTGAATTGGGGGGACGGAACACCGGGGAGCTGTTTTTT. It codes for CASSELGGRNTGELFF.

The genes are TRBV6-5 and TRBJ1-1, with 7 positions matching TRBD1. J was trimmed by 4 bases and V by 6 bases; bases with no gene match: 8. The CDR3 is 14 residues long. From germline, CDR1 is MNHEY and CDR2 SVGAGI. The CDR3, as DNA: TGTGCCAGCAGAGCGACAGGGTCGAGCACTGAAGCTTTCTTT. Its protein is CASRATGSSTEAFF.

V usage is TRBV7-8 and J usage is TRBJ1-2; TRBD1 aligns across 8 bases. This CDR3 contains 17 residues. Per germline, CDR1 SGHVS and CDR2 FQNEAQ. Trimming cost V 3 bases and J 0 bases; bases outside gene matches: 9. This chain's CDR3 is CASSFRSGGSTNYGYTF. The DNA for the CDR3 is TGTGCCAGCAGCTTTCGCTCAGGGGGCTCGACTAACTATGGCTACACCTTC.

This clone was counted between two and nine times. The chain employs TRBV18 and TRBJ1-3; tentative D call: TRBD1 (6 bases). This CDR3 is 15 amino acids long. Germline-derived CDR1 and CDR2 are KGHSH and LQKENI. The V end was cut by 1 base, the J end by 0 bases, with 7 bases between. DNA of the CDR3: TGTGCCAGCTCACCACGGGACATCTCTGGAAACACCATATATTTT. Translated: CASSPRDISGNTIYF.

The chain links TRBV6-5 to TRBJ2-3; possible D gene TRBD1, 6 bases. Germline CDR1 MNHEY, CDR2 SVGAGI. The CDR3 extends over 15 amino acids. V dropped 7 bases and J dropped 6 bases, with 20 bases sitting between them. For the CDR3, the DNA is TGTGCCAGCAAGGTACTGGCTTGGGGGCCGGATACGCAGTATTTT. Protein sequence: CASKVLAWGPDTQYF.

The chain employs TRBV7-2 and TRBJ1-1; D is ambiguous. CDR1 is SGHTA and CDR2 is FQGNSA in the germline V gene. There are 14 residues in the CDR3. Trimming pared 3 bases from V and 1 base from J, leaving 9 bases between. CDR3 amino acids: CASSFQVANTEAFF. The CDR3 DNA reads as TGTGCCAGCAGCTTTCAGGTGGCGAACACTGAAGCTTTCTTT.

This chain joins TRBV30 and TRBJ2-2; 13 bases map to TRBD2. The J segment lost 1 base and the V segment lost 4 bases, leaving 3 bases of the junction unmatched. The CDR3 has 16 residues. CDR1 and CDR2 from the germline V gene are GTSNPN and SVGIG (reference sequence). The CDR3 region has the DNA TGTGCCTGGAAGGGACTAGCGGGGATGAACACCGGGGAGCTGTTTTTT. This translates into CAWKGLAGMNTGELFF.

This chain links TRBV15 with TRBJ1-4, with D possibly matching TRBD1 (6 bases). This CDR3 is built from 15 residues. Germline V gene sequence: CDR1 LNHNV, CDR2 YYDKDF (reference sequence). V was cut by 2 bases and J by 8 bases, with 15 bases left in between. In DNA form, the CDR3 reads TGTGCCACCAGCAGATCACAGGGATTGAAGGAAAAACTGTTTTTT. Protein: CATSRSQGLKEKLFF.

The CDR3 loop is CASSVSATSSYEQYF. The CDR3 DNA reads TGTGCCAGCAGCGTAAGCGCTACTAGCTCCTACGAGCAGTACTTC. This sequence joins TRBV9 and TRBJ2-7; D might be TRBD2 (5 bases). This CDR3 has 15 residues. V was pared by 1 base and J by 0 bases, with 11 bases between. In germline, CDR1 is SGDLS, CDR2 YYNGEE.

V is TRBV9 and J is TRBJ2-1, with 7 bases that match TRBD2. The CDR3 totals 15 residues. With 1 base clipped from V and 7 bases from J, the junction kept 8 bases outside the gene matches. Per germline, CDR1 SGDLS and CDR2 YYNGEE. Here the CDR3 DNA reads TGTGCCAGCAGCGTAATGGGCGGGAGTAAAAATGAGCAGTTCTTC. Translated: CASSVMGGSKNEQFF.

The chain uses TRBV15 and TRBJ2-3, with TRBD2 matching over 8 bases. This CDR3 has 18 residues. Germline V gene sequence: CDR1 LNHNV, CDR2 YYDKDF (reference sequence). With 1 base clipped from V and 0 bases from J, the junction kept 9 bases outside the gene matches. CDR3 bases: TGTGCCACCAGCAGAGGTGGCGGGAGGCGCTCCAGCACAGATACGCAGTATTTT. This translates into CATSRGGGRRSSTDTQYF. The variable domain in full, with the rest retrieved from reference TRBV15 and TRBJ2-3, is DAMVIQNPRYQVTQFGKPVTLSCSQTLNHNVMYWYQQKSSQAPKLLFHYYDKDFNNEADTPDNFQSRRPNTSFCFLDIRSPGLGDTAMYLCATSRGGGRRSSTDTQYFGPGTRLTVL.

The rearrangement links TRBV30 to TRBJ1-2; 11 bases map to TRBD1. Per germline, CDR1 GTSNPN and CDR2 SVGIG (reference sequence). V lost 8 bases, J lost 0 bases, and 5 bases stayed unmatched. This CDR3 spans 14 amino acids. The CDR3 DNA reads TGTGCCGGGACAGGGGGAACTACTAACTATGGCTACACCTTC. Protein product: CAGTGGTTNYGYTF.

The V and J genes are TRBV6-5 and TRBJ1-1, with D possibly matching TRBD1 (5 bases). This CDR3 is built from 13 residues. V lost 7 bases, J lost 5 bases, and 14 bases lay in between. Germline V gene lookup returns CDR1 MNHEY and CDR2 SVGAGI. CDR3: CASTQGPATEAFF. The CDR3 nucleotides read TGTGCCAGCACCCAGGGTCCGGCGACTGAAGCTTTCTTT.

The chain recombines TRBV27 with TRBJ1-1; 8 bases fit TRBD1. V gave up 6 bases and J gave up 6 bases; unmatched junction bases: 6. CDR3 length: 13 amino acids. Per the germline V gene, CDR1 is MNHEY and CDR2 is SMNVEV (reference sequence). The CDR3 DNA follows: TGTGCCAGCAGCCCGGACAGGGAGCCTGAAGCTTTCTTT. Translating it yields CASSPDREPEAFF.

The V and J genes are TRBV2 and TRBJ1-1; tentative D call: TRBD1 (5 bases). Germline values: CDR1 SNHLY, CDR2 FYNNEI. The CDR3 length is 13 residues. Trimming removed 4 bases from V and 5 bases from J, with 11 bases in between. Written as DNA, the CDR3 is TGTGCCAGCAGTGTATTCAGGGCTACTGAAGCTTTCTTT. Encoded protein: CASSVFRATEAFF.

The chain couples TRBV6-5 to TRBJ2-1; 11 bases line up with TRBD2. The CDR3 runs to 13 residues. CDR1 MNHEY and CDR2 SVGAGI come from the germline V gene. V shed 8 bases, J shed 8 bases, and the junction held 5 bases outside the gene matches. CDR3 DNA sequence: TGTGCCAGCCGCCTAGCGGGAGGACATGAGCAGTTCTTC. Amino acids: CASRLAGGHEQFF.